The 17 T cell receptor beta chains in this list originate from one sample, sequenced in a study of persistence of HIV-infected CD4 T cells. The immunoSEQ assay was version 4, run in survey mode. Only in-frame clones appear in the TCRdb table, and some are missing; sequencing was by immunoSEQ multiplex PCR. The sample contains roughly 41,000 clones, 80% of which appear only once. Stimulation used about 9.5 ug/mL lysate from CMV-infected fibroblasts. Memory cells lacking CD40L and CD69 with high CD45RO were sorted. Antigens for these TCRs are unknown. The sequencing here drew on CD4+ T cells sorted from PBMCs after approximately 20-hour stimulation, taken from a patient who received antiretroviral therapy. These receptors all stem from an adult man with HIV who was CMV-seropositive.

The chain recombines TRBV4-2 with TRBJ2-7; D may be TRBD1 or TRBD2 (6 bases each). Trimming left V 4 bases short and J 6 bases short, with 13 bases between. The CDR3 contains 13 residues. CDR1 LGHNA and CDR2 YNFKEQ come from the germline V gene. The CDR3 bases are TGTGCCAGCAGCCGTTCACAGGGAGGCGAGCAGTACTTC. Encoded protein: CASSRSQGGEQYF.

The chain couples TRBV7-2 to TRBJ1-6; D not certain. The CDR3 has 15 amino acids. Trimming pared 5 bases from V and 6 bases from J, leaving 14 bases between. Germline loops: CDR1 SGHTA, CDR2 FQGNSA. The chain's CDR3 is CASSANQNSNSPLHF. CDR3 nucleotides: TGTGCCAGCAGCGCGAACCAAAACTCTAATTCACCCCTCCACTTT.

The rearrangement links TRBV9 to TRBJ1-4; D is perhaps TRBD1 (5 bases). V was pared by 4 bases and J by 2 bases, with 18 bases between. This CDR3 is 17 amino acids long. Looked up from germline, CDR1 is SGDLS and CDR2 is YYNGEE. The CDR3 loop reads CASSPSPGGRTNEKLFF. The CDR3 region has the DNA TGTGCCAGCAGCCCCTCACCCGGGGGAAGGACTAATGAAAAACTGTTTTTT.

This clone was counted between two and nine times. J is TRBJ1-5 and V is TRBV19; no reliable D call. Germline CDR1 reads LNHDA; CDR2 reads SQIVND (reference sequence). Deletions cut 1 base from V and 7 bases from J, with 14 bases between. The CDR3 runs 15 residues. CDR3 DNA: TGTGCCAGTAGTATAGTGGCCGGGGTTAACCAGCCCCAGCATTTT. The encoded protein is CASSIVAGVNQPQHF.

This chain connects TRBV6-5 to TRBJ2-5; unclear D gene. V dropped 7 bases and J dropped 5 bases, with 14 bases sitting between them. The CDR3 covers 13 residues. Germline lookup yields CDR1 MNHEY and CDR2 SVGAGI. Written as DNA, the CDR3 is TGTGCCAGCAATCGACGGATTCGGGAGACCCAGTACTTC. Its translation: CASNRRIRETQYF.

This sequence joins TRBV6-5 and TRBJ1-5, with D unresolved. In germline, CDR1 is MNHEY, CDR2 SVGAGI. The V gene lost 6 bases and the J gene lost 4 bases, with 10 bases spanning the gap. The CDR3 consists of 13 residues. As DNA, the CDR3 is TGTGCCAGCAGAAAGAGGGAAAATCAGCCCCAGCATTTT. This sequence encodes CASRKRENQPQHF.

The rearrangement joins TRBV9 to TRBJ2-7; TRBD2 might be the D (7 bases). CDR3 size: 16 residues. Germline-derived CDR1 and CDR2 are SGDLS and YYNGEE. Trimming cost V 2 bases and J 5 bases, with 20 bases left between them. In nucleotides, the CDR3 is TGTGCCAGCAGCGTTAAGGGGGGGCAGGGCCTGCACGAGCAGTACTTC. It yields the protein CASSVKGGQGLHEQYF.

The sample holds one count of this clone. The chain is built from TRBV3-1 (or the pseudogene TRBV3-2) and TRBJ2-7; D is perhaps TRBD1 (5 bases). The ends were cut back, 2 bases at V and 2 bases at J, with 13 bases in the middle. Germline V gene data show CDR1 as LGHDT and CDR2 as YNNKEL (reference sequence). The CDR3 extends over 15 amino acids. The CDR3 region is CASSQRQGVAYEQYF. As DNA, the CDR3 is TGTGCCAGCAGCCAAAGACAAGGGGTCGCCTACGAGCAGTACTTC.

The chain uses TRBV3-1 (or the pseudogene TRBV3-2) and TRBJ1-6, with D maybe TRBD1 (5 bases). Trimming took 6 bases from V and 7 from J, leaving 13 bases between them. In germline, CDR1 is LGHDT, CDR2 YNNKEL (reference sequence). This CDR3 has 14 residues. CDR3 sequence (DNA): TGTGCCAGCAGTTCCGGGACCTCAAATTCACCCCTCCACTTT. Translating it yields CASSSGTSNSPLHF.

The CDR3 loop is CASSLRLAAHEQFF. The CDR3 DNA reads as TGTGCCAGCAGTTTACGACTAGCCGCCCATGAGCAGTTCTTC. The chain employs TRBV3-1 (or the pseudogene TRBV3-2) and TRBJ2-1; the match to TRBD2 covers 7 bases. The CDR3 runs 14 residues. Germline loops: CDR1 LGHDT, CDR2 YNNKEL (reference sequence). V shed 6 bases, J shed 8 bases, and the junction held 10 bases outside the gene matches.

The rearrangement links TRBV2 to TRBJ2-2; 8 bases align to TRBD1. V shed 4 bases, J shed 0 bases, and the junction held 1 base outside the gene matches. CDR3 length equals 15 residues. The germline V gene encodes CDR1 SNHLY and CDR2 FYNNEI. CDR3 sequence reads: CASSGQGTNTGELFF. The CDR3 region has the DNA TGTGCCAGCAGTGGACAGGGGACGAACACCGGGGAGCTGTTTTTT.

V and J are TRBV19 and TRBJ2-2; TRBD1 aligns across 9 bases. Germline V gives CDR1 LNHDA, CDR2 SQIVND (reference sequence). The CDR3 is 15 residues long. V gave up 9 bases and J gave up 5 bases; unmatched junction bases: 10. The CDR3 region is CARVWGQGRTGELFF. The CDR3 nucleotides read TGTGCCAGGGTCTGGGGACAGGGAAGGACCGGGGAGCTGTTTTTT.

The sample holds one count of this clone. The DNA for the CDR3 is TGTGCCAGCGGGGCGGGTGCAGTAGGGGCCTACGAGCAGTACTTC. Translated: CASGAGAVGAYEQYF. The chain joins TRBV2 to TRBJ2-7; D tentatively fits TRBD1 or TRBD2 (5 bases each). The V end was cut by 8 bases, the J end by 2 bases, with 19 bases between. CDR3 length: 15 amino acids. Germline CDR1 reads SNHLY; CDR2 reads FYNNEI.

This sequence joins TRBV2 and TRBJ2-7; TRBD2 agrees at 13 bases. This CDR3 is 15 amino acids long. From germline, CDR1 is SNHLY and CDR2 FYNNEI. V was pared by 6 bases and J by 3 bases, with 5 bases of the junction left unmatched. CDR3 DNA sequence: TGTGCCAGCAGCCCGGGACTAGCGGGGCGCTACGAGCAGTACTTC. Amino acids: CASSPGLAGRYEQYF. Drawing the rest from reference TRBV2 and TRBJ2-7, the complete variable domain is EPEVTQTPSHQVTQMGQEVILRCVPISNHLYFYWYRQILGQKVEFLVSFYNNEISEKSEIFDDQFSVERPDGSNFTLKIRSTKLEDSAMYFCASSPGLAGRYEQYFGPGTRLTVT.

Only a few counts were recorded for this clone. The chain uses TRBV4-2 and TRBJ1-5, with 7 bases aligning to TRBD1. After removal of 0 bases from V and 5 bases from J, the junction contained 4 bases not matched to a gene. Germline V gene data show CDR1 as LGHNA and CDR2 as YNFKEQ. The length of the CDR3 is 15 residues. The CDR3 sequence: CASSQDWGTDQPQHF. The CDR3 nucleotides are TGTGCCAGCAGCCAAGATTGGGGGACAGATCAGCCCCAGCATTTT.

The genes are TRBV7-8 and TRBJ2-7, with 7 bases matching TRBD1. V lost 6 bases, J lost 3 bases, and 5 bases stayed unmatched. The CDR3 sequence is 13 residues long. CDR1 and CDR2 (germline): SGHVS, FQNEAQ. In DNA, the CDR3 is TGTGCCAGCAGATCGGGACAGAGCTACGAGCAGTACTTC. It codes for CASRSGQSYEQYF.

The chain has TRBV9 and TRBJ2-1; 7 bases agree with TRBD2. J gave up 5 bases and V 3 bases, and 8 bases lay outside the gene matches. The germline CDR1 and CDR2 sequences are SGDLS and YYNGEE. This CDR3 is 15 amino acids long. CDR3 DNA sequence: TGTGCCAGCAGCGCCCAGCGGGGTACAAACAATGAGCAGTTCTTC. It yields the protein CASSAQRGTNNEQFF.